This T cell receptor (beta chain) was captured in a study of cytomegalovirus exposure and HLA in healthy donors. Study-level information: Unique TCRs numbering around 85 million, obtained from HLA-typed donors, made up an early data release. Findings and caveats of the study: The analysis excluded some indistinguishable V segments, including TRBV6-2 and TRBV6-3. In vitro data verified a few CMV-associated chains as specific for CMV antigens. Per published reports, the classifier diagnosed cytomegalovirus status with high specificity and sensitivity.

With respect to this clone: Antigen unknown.

Both 60 Vbeta primers and 13 Jbeta primers went into the PCR. The protocol was immunoSEQ multiplex PCR, while the TCRdb copy is restricted to in-frame clones and leaves out a portion. The table records 150,000 to 200,000 clones, about 80% of them present only once. The V gene end was trimmed by 8 bases and the J gene end by 0 bases; junction bases not matched to a gene: 3. The CDR3 runs to 15 residues. In germline, CDR1 is MNHEY, CDR2 SVGAGI. The sequenced sample consisted of PBMCs. The V call is TRBV6-5, the J call TRBJ1-6, with 8 positions matching TRBD1. The clonotype comes from a woman aged 45-65 years in good health and CMV-seronegative. This chain's CDR3 is CASQTGVSYNSPLHF. The CDR3 DNA is TGTGCCAGCCAGACAGGGGTCTCCTATAATTCACCCCTCCACTTT.